This TCR beta chain was recorded in a study of cytomegalovirus exposure and HLA in healthy donors. Study-level background: There were about 85 million unique TCRs (from HLA-typed donors) in an early data release. Overall study results and limits: Some public TCRs appeared in many individuals, while most sequences were rare. In a later analysis, a genetic analysis reported fewer productive-TCR N-insertions in an Asian-associated ancestry cluster than the cohort average. The authors later linked a missense DCLRE1C variant to TCR beta V- and J-gene trimming.

The germline V gene encodes CDR1 MGHRA and CDR2 YSYEKL. There are 15 residues in the CDR3. V was clipped by 1 base and J by 0 bases, with 6 bases between them. Worth noting for this clone: Its antigen is still unknown.

Vbeta (60) and Jbeta (13) primers were used in the PCR. Produced via immunoSEQ multiplex PCR; TCRdb's table is partial and in-frame only. Here the sample spans roughly 120,000 clones, over 60% being singletons. The V gene is TRBV4-1, the J gene TRBJ1-4; D gene uncertain. This TCR was sampled from a man aged 25 to 40 in good health and CMV-seropositive. Sequenced: PBMCs. CDR3 DNA sequence: TGCGCCAGCAGCCAAGCCCGGGCAACTAATGAAAAACTGTTTTTT. Translating gives CASSQARATNEKLFF.